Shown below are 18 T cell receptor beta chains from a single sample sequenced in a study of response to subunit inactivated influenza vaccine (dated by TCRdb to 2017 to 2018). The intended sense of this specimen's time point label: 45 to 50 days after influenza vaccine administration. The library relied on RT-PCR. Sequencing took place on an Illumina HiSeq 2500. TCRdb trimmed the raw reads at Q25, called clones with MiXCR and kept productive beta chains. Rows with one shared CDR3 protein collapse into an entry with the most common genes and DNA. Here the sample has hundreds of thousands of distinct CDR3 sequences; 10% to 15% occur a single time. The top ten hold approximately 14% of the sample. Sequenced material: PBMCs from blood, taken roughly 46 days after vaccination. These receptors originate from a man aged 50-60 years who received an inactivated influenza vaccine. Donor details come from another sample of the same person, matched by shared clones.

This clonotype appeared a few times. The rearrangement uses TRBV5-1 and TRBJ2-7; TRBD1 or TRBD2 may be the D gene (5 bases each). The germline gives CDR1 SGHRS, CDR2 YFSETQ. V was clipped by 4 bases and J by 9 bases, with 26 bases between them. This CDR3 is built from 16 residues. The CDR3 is CASSLGTGSSSLGQYF. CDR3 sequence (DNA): TGCGCCAGCAGCCTCGGGACCGGGTCCTCCTCTTTGGGGCAGTACTTC.

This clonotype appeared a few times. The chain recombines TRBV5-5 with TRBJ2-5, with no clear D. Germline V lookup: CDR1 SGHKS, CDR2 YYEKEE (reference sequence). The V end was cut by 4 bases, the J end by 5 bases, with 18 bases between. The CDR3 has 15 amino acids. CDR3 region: CASSRTATLRETQYF. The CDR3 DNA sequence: TGTGCCAGCAGCCGGACGGCCACCCTAAGGGAGACCCAGTACTTC.

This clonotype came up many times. The DNA of the CDR3 is TGTGCCAGCAGTTTTTTGGGACAGAACACTGAAGCTTTCTTT. As protein: CASSFLGQNTEAFF. This chain links TRBV12-3 or TRBV12-4 with TRBJ1-1, with D possibly being TRBD1 (6 bases). The CDR3 is 14 residues long. Trimming took off 3 bases at V and 1 base at J, with 9 bases between the two ends.

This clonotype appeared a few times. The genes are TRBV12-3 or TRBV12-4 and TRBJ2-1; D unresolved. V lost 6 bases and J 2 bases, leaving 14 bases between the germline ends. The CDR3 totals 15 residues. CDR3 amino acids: CASSPPPSTYNEQFF. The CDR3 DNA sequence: TGTGCCAGCAGCCCACCCCCTTCCACCTACAATGAGCAGTTCTTC.

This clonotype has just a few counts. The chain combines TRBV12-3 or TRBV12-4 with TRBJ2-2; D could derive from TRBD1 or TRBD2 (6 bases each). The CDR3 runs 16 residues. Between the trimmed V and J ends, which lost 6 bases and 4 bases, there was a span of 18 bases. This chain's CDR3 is CASRPHGGRGTGELFF. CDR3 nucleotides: TGTGCCAGCAGGCCGCATGGGGGGCGGGGCACCGGGGAGCTGTTTTTT.

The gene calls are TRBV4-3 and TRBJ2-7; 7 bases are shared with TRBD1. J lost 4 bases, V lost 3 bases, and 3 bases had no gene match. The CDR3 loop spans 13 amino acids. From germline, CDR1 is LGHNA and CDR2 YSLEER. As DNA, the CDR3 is TGCGCCAGCAGCCAGAGACAGGGTTACGAGCAGTACTTC. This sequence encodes CASSQRQGYEQYF.

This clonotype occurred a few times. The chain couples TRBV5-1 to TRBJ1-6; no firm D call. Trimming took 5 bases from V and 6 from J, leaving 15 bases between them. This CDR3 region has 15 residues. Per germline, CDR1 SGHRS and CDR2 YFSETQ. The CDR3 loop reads CASRSTVEGNSPLHF. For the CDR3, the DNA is TGCGCCAGCAGATCTACGGTCGAGGGTAATTCACCCCTCCACTTT.

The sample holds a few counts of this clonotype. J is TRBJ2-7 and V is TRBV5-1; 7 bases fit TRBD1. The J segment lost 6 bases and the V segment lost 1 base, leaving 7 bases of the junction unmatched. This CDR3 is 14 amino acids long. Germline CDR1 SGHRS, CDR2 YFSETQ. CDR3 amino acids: CASSLTRQGFEQYF. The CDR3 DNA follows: TGCGCCAGCAGCTTGACCAGACAGGGCTTCGAGCAGTACTTC.

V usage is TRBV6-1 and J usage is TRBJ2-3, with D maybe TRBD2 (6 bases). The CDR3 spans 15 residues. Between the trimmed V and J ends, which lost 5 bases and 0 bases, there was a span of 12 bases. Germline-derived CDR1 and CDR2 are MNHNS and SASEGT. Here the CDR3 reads CASSPRETSTDTQYF. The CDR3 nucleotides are TGTGCCAGCAGTCCTCGGGAGACTAGCACAGATACGCAGTATTTT.

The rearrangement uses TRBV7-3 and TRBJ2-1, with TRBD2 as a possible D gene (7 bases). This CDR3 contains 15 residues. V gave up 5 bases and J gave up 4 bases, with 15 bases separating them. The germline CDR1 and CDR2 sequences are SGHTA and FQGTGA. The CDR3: CASSQGRGGYNEQFF. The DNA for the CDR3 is TGTGCCAGCAGCCAGGGTAGGGGGGGTTACAATGAGCAGTTCTTC.

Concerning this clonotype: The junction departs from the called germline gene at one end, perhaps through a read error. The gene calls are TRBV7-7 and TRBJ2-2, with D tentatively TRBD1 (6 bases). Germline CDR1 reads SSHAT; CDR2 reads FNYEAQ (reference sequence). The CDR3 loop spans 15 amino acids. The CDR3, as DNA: TGTGCTAGCAGACCCGGGACAAGGAACACCGGGGAGCTGTTTTTT. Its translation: CASRPGTRNTGELFF.

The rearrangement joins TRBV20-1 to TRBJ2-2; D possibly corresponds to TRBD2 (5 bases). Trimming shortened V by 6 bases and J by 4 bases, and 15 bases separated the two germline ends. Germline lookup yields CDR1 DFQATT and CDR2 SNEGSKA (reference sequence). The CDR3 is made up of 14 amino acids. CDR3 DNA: TGCAGTGCCAGACGCGGAGGTTCCACCGGGGAGCTGTTTTTT. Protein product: CSARRGGSTGELFF.

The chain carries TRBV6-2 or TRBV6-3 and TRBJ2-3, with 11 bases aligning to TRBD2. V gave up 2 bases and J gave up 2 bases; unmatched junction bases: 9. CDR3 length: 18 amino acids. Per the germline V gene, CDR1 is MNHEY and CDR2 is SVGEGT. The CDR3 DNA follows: TGTGCCAGCAGTTACCCATCACTAGCGGGGGCCGTCACAGATACGCAGTATTTT. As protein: CASSYPSLAGAVTDTQYF.

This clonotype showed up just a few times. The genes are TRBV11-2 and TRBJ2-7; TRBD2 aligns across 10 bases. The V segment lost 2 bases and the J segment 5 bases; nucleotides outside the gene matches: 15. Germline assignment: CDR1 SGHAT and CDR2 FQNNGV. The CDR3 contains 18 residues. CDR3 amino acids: CASSLSPSGLAGVNEQYF. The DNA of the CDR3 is TGTGCCAGCAGCTTATCCCCCTCGGGGCTAGCGGGAGTTAACGAGCAGTACTTC.

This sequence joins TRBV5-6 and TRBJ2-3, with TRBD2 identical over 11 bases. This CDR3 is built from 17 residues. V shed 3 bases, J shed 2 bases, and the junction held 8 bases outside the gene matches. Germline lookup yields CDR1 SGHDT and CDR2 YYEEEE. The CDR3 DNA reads TGTGCCAGCAGCTCCACGACTAGCGGGGCTTACACAGATACGCAGTATTTT. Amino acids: CASSSTTSGAYTDTQYF.

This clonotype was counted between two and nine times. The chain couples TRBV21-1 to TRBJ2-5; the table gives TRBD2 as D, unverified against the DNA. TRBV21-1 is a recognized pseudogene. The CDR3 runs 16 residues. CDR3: CASSKSRGLAGETQYF. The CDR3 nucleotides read TGTGCCAGCAGCAAAAGTCGAGGACTAGCTGGGGAGACCCAGTACTTC.

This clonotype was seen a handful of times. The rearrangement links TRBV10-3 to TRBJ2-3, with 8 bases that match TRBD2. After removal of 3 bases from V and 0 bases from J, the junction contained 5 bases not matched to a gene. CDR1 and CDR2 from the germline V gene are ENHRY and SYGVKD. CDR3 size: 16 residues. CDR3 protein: CAISDAGTSSTDTQYF. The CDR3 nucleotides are TGTGCCATCAGTGACGCCGGGACTAGTAGCACAGATACGCAGTATTTT.

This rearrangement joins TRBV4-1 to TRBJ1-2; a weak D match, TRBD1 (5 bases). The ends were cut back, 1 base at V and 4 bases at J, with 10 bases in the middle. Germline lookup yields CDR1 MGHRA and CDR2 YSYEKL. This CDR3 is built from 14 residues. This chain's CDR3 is CASSQARGSYGYTF. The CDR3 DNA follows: TGCGCCAGCAGCCAAGCACGGGGCTCCTATGGCTACACCTTC.